Detailed here is one T cell receptor (beta chain). Repertoires were generated with immunoSEQ multiplex PCR, while TCRdb's copy carries only in-frame clones and drops some. The sample contains 45,000 to 60,000 clones, approximately 94% of which appear only once. The data derive from a study of technical replicates of blood from a handful of donors. V was pared by 5 bases and J by 4 bases, with 14 bases between. Germline assignment: CDR1 SEHNR and CDR2 FQNEAQ (reference sequence). The CDR3 has 14 residues. The chain recombines TRBV7-9 with TRBJ1-2; the D gene is possibly TRBD1 (5 bases). This clonotype originated in a human donor in good health. Some clones in this sample may be carry-over from other donors' samples. What was sequenced was PBMCs. CDR3 bases: TGTGCCAGCAGCGGTGATACAGGTTCCTATGGCTACACCTTC. The encoded protein is CASSGDTGSYGYTF.